A selection of T cell receptor beta chains follows, all from one sample in a study of blood T cell repertoires in COVID-19. The protocol was immunoSEQ multiplex PCR, while the TCRdb copy is restricted to in-frame clones and leaves out a portion. The sample has fewer than 90,000 clones; approximately 84% are singletons. The sequenced sample consisted of peripheral blood. The receptors were sampled from a man in his sixties or seventies with acute or convalescent COVID-19. Both conserved end residues are part of each CDR3. D genes are given only for firm matches. The size of a clone is reported for some rows only, either as once, few or many, or as a class for expanded clones.

j_call,d_call,v_call,clone_size,cdr3_nt,cdr3_aa
TRBJ2-1,-,TRBV18,-,TGTGCCAGCTCACCACCGGAGGCCGGGACCTACAATGAGCAGTTCTTC,CASSPPEAGTYNEQFF
TRBJ1-1,-,TRBV9,-,TGTGCCAGCAGCGTAGTCGGGGAGTTTGGTGAAGCTTTCTTT,CASSVVGEFGEAFF
TRBJ2-1,TRBD1,TRBV5-1,-,TGCGCCAGCAGCTTAGGACAGGGCGGTGAGCAGTTCTTC,CASSLGQGGEQFF
TRBJ2-2,TRBD2,TRBV7-3,few,TGTGCCAGCAGCCGCGCATTAGCGGGGGGACACGGGGAGCTGTTTTTT,CASSRALAGGHGELFF
TRBJ2-5,-,TRBV19,-,TGTGCCAGTAGCGCTGACTCGGCGGAGACCCAGTACTTC,CASSADSAETQYF
TRBJ2-7,TRBD1,TRBV5-1,-,TGCGCCAGCAGCTTGGTAGGGGACAGAGAGCAGTACTTC,CASSLVGDREQYF
TRBJ2-3,-,TRBV5-1,-,TGCGCCAGCAGCTTTCGGTCAAGCACAGATACGCAGTATTTT,CASSFRSSTDTQYF
TRBJ1-2,TRBD1,TRBV6-5,-,TGTGCCAGCAGTAGGACAGGAGTTTCTAACTATGGCTACACCTTC,CASSRTGVSNYGYTF
TRBJ1-2,-,TRBV19,-,TGTGCCAGTAGTCTCCCCATAACGCCTCTATCAGGCTACACCTTC,CASSLPITPLSGYTF
TRBJ1-6,-,TRBV28,-,TGTGCCAGCAGTTTAGAGGGGGGGAGTGATAATTCACCCCTCCACTTT,CASSLEGGSDNSPLHF
TRBJ1-1,-,TRBV11-2,few,TGTGCCAGCAGCGGCACAGGCCGACAAGGGGACACTGAAGCTTTCTTT,CASSGTGRQGDTEAFF
TRBJ2-1,-,TRBV10-3,-,TGTGCCCATCACCCCGAGAACACGGGGGTCACGAACAATGAGCAGTTCTTC,CAHHPENTGVTNNEQFF
TRBJ2-2,TRBD2,TRBV5-6,-,TGTGCCAGCAGCTTCGGCGGGAGCACCGGGGAGCTGTTTTTT,CASSFGGSTGELFF
TRBJ2-5,TRBD2,TRBV10-2,once,TGCGCCAGCAGGGATCTAGCGGGAGGGAACCAAGAGACCCAGTACTTC,CASRDLAGGNQETQYF
TRBJ2-7,-,TRBV5-6,-,TGTGCCAGCAGCGCCTCTCCCCGTGGACTTTCCTACGAGCAGTACTTC,CASSASPRGLSYEQYF
TRBJ2-5,-,TRBV10-3,-,TGTGCCATCAGTGCCAGAGGGCCAGGTAGGGCCCAAGAGACCCAGTACTTC,CAISARGPGRAQETQYF
TRBJ1-2,-,TRBV27,-,TGTGCCAGCAGTTTGCGGCAGGGCCACTATGGCTACACCTTC,CASSLRQGHYGYTF
TRBJ2-3,TRBD1,TRBV5-1,-,TGCGCCAGCAGCGTAACAGGGGGCGCTGGAGATACGCAGTATTTT,CASSVTGGAGDTQYF
TRBJ2-5,-,TRBV12-5,once,TGTGCTAGTGGCGGGGGAGGGACCCAGTACTTC,CASGGGGTQYF
TRBJ1-1,TRBD1,TRBV2,-,TGTGCCAGCAGTCTACAGGGGGTGAACACTGAAGCTTTCTTT,CASSLQGVNTEAFF
TRBJ2-3,-,TRBV5-6,-,TGTGCCAGCAGCCCCCTTCATGGACGGGGATCTAGCACAGATACGCAGTATTTT,CASSPLHGRGSSTDTQYF
TRBJ1-5,-,TRBV6-1,-,TGTGCCAGCAGTGAAGCGGGAAGGGGTGGGCAGCCCCAGCATTTT,CASSEAGRGGQPQHF
TRBJ1-1,-,TRBV2,-,TGTGCCAGCACCCTCCGGGCTGAAGCTTTCTTT,CASTLRAEAFF
TRBJ2-1,-,TRBV9,-,TGTGCCAGCAGCGTAGTCGGGACACAAAGTGAGCAGTTCTTC,CASSVVGTQSEQFF
TRBJ2-3,-,TRBV19,-,TGTGCCAGTAGTATAACGTGGAGAGTTAGCACAGATACGCAGTATTTT,CASSITWRVSTDTQYF
TRBJ1-4,-,TRBV27,once,TGTGCCAGCAGTTTATCCCAAACCATAGTAAGAGAAAAACTGTTTTTT,CASSLSQTIVREKLFF
TRBJ2-3,-,TRBV7-9,-,TGTGCCACGAAGGGGGGGGCTGGAGATACGCAGTATTTT,CATKGGAGDTQYF
TRBJ2-5,-,TRBV3-1/TRBV3-2,-,TGTGCCAGCAGCCATTTGTCCCCCGAAGAGACCCAGTACTTC,CASSHLSPEETQYF
TRBJ2-1,TRBD1,TRBV12-5,-,TGTGCTAGCCCGACAGGGTATGAGCAGTTCTTC,CASPTGYEQFF
TRBJ2-3,TRBD1,TRBV30,-,TGTGCCTGGGCAACAGGGGGCATTGGCACAGATACGCAGTATTTT,CAWATGGIGTDTQYF
TRBJ2-7,TRBD1,TRBV6-1,-,TGTGCCAGCAGTGACGGGACAGGGTACTACGAGCAGTACTTC,CASSDGTGYYEQYF
TRBJ2-2,-,TRBV6-4,once,TGTGCCAGCAAAGCCGGGACACTTACCGGGGAGCTGTTTTTT,CASKAGTLTGELFF
TRBJ1-2,-,TRBV24-1,-,TGTGCCACCAGTGATCCTAGTGGCTACACCTTC,CATSDPSGYTF
TRBJ2-1,TRBD1,TRBV10-3,-,TGTGCCATCAGTGAAAGACAGGGGGTCAATGAGCAGTTCTTC,CAISERQGVNEQFF
TRBJ1-2,-,TRBV5-6,-,TGTGCCAGCAGCCACCTATGGGAGGATGGCTACACCTTC,CASSHLWEDGYTF
TRBJ2-3,TRBD1,TRBV6-2/TRBV6-3,few,TGTGCCAGCAGTTACCCGGGACAGGTAAGCACAGATACGCAGTATTTT,CASSYPGQVSTDTQYF
TRBJ2-7,-,TRBV9,-,TGTGCCAGCAGCGTAGGGGCCCTGGGCTACGAGCAGTACTTC,CASSVGALGYEQYF
TRBJ1-2,TRBD1,TRBV6-5,-,TGTGCCAGCAGCCGACAGGGCGAGGTTGGCTACACCTTC,CASSRQGEVGYTF
TRBJ2-1,TRBD2,TRBV5-8,-,TGTGCCAGCAGCCTCGGACTAGCGCAATACAATGAGCAGTTCTTC,CASSLGLAQYNEQFF
TRBJ2-7,-,TRBV19,once,TGTGCCAGTAGTATGGGACACTCCTACGAGCAGTACTTC,CASSMGHSYEQYF
TRBJ2-7,-,TRBV9,-,TGTGCCAGCAGCGTAGGGACAGACACCTACGAGCAGTACTTC,CASSVGTDTYEQYF
TRBJ2-3,TRBD2,TRBV2,-,TGTGCCAGCACCCCCGCTAGCGGGAGGTCTGGTACGCAGTATTTT,CASTPASGRSGTQYF
TRBJ2-1,-,TRBV7-8,-,TGTGCCAGCAGCTTAGGAACAGGGCGCCCTTCCTACAATGAGCAGTTCTTC,CASSLGTGRPSYNEQFF
TRBJ1-5,TRBD1,TRBV25-1,-,TGTGCCAGCAGGGACAGGGAGGATCAGCCCCAGCATTTT,CASRDREDQPQHF
TRBJ2-3,-,TRBV10-2,-,TGCGCCAGCAGTTCCAGCTCCGGGACACTGCCTATTGGTACGCAGTATTTT,CASSSSSGTLPIGTQYF
TRBJ2-1,TRBD1,TRBV10-1,few,TGCGCCAGCAGTGGGCTCGCGACAGGGGTCTACAATGAGCAGTTCTTC,CASSGLATGVYNEQFF
TRBJ1-5,TRBD1,TRBV28,-,TGTGCCAGCAGCTTCGGACAGGGGGCTTGGCAGCCCCAGCATTTT,CASSFGQGAWQPQHF
TRBJ1-2,TRBD1,TRBV7-6,-,TGTGCCAGCAGCTTAGAGGGTTCAGGGGGCTATGGTGGCTACACCTTC,CASSLEGSGGYGGYTF
TRBJ1-5,-,TRBV12-3/TRBV12-4,-,TGTGCCAGCAGTTTAGCATTACAGCCCCAGCATTTT,CASSLALQPQHF
TRBJ2-7,TRBD1,TRBV6-5,-,TGTGCCAGCAGGCTGACAGGGTGGACCTACGAGCAGTACTTC,CASRLTGWTYEQYF
TRBJ2-7,TRBD2,TRBV6-2/TRBV6-3,-,TGTGCCAGCAGTTACGGACTAGCGGGAGGGCCGGGCGAGCAGTACTTC,CASSYGLAGGPGEQYF
TRBJ1-3,TRBD1,TRBV4-1,many,TGCGCCAGCAGCCAAGAGGGACAGAGTTTTGGAAACACCATATATTTT,CASSQEGQSFGNTIYF
TRBJ1-1,-,TRBV29-1,-,TGCAGCGTTGGCTGGGGGCAGGAAGCTTTCTTT,CSVGWGQEAFF